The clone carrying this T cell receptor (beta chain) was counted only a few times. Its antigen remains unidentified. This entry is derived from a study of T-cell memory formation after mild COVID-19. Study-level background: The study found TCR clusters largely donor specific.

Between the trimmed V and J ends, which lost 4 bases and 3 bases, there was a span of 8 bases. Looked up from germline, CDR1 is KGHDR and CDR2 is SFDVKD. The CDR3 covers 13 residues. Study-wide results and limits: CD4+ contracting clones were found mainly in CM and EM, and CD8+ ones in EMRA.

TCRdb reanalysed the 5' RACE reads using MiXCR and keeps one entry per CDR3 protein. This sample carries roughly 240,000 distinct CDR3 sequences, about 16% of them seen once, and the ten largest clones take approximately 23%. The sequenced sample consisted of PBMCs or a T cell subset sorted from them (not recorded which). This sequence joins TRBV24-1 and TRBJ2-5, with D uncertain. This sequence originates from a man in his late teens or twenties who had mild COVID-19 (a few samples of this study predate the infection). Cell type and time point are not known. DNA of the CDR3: TGTGCCACCAGTGACCCGATCGAAGAGACCCAGTACTTC. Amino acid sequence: CATSDPIEETQYF.